This is a list of T cell receptor beta chains from one sample in a study of blood T cell repertoires in COVID-19. The assay was immunoSEQ multiplex PCR, and TCRdb's table has in-frame clones only and misses some. The top ten hold 5.4% of the sample, which has tens of thousands of clones, 79% seen once. The sequenced sample consisted of peripheral blood. The receptors derive from a woman older than 75 with active or convalescent COVID-19. The CDR3 runs from the conserved cysteine through the conserved F or W. The D gene is left open where the match is weak. Clone size appears in some rows only: once, few, many, or a class for an expanded clone.

>-|TRBV7-9|TRBJ2-3|-
TGTGCCAGCAGCTTAGTGGACTCGAGCACAGATACGCAGTATTTT
CASSLVDSSTDTQYF
>-|TRBV2|TRBJ1-2|TRBD1
TGTGCCAGCAGAGGACAGGGCTGGGGCTACACCTTC
CASRGQGWGYTF
>-|TRBV3-1/TRBV3-2|TRBJ2-7|-
TGTGCCAGCAGCCATTGGGACACCTCCTACGAGCAGTACTTC
CASSHWDTSYEQYF
>-|TRBV28|TRBJ2-7|TRBD1
TGTGCCAGCAGACCTACCGGGACAGAACTCTACGAGCAGTACTTC
CASRPTGTELYEQYF
>-|TRBV9|TRBJ1-1|TRBD1
TGTGCCAGCAGCAAGGGACAGGGGGCTGGAACGAACACTGAAGCTTTCTTT
CASSKGQGAGTNTEAFF
>-|TRBV18|TRBJ1-1|TRBD1
TGTGCCAGCTCTACAGAAGGACAGGGGGTCACTGAAGCTTTCTTT
CASSTEGQGVTEAFF
>-|TRBV27|TRBJ1-1|-
TGTGCCAGCAGTGACGTGCAGGGTTCGTACACTGAAGCTTTCTTT
CASSDVQGSYTEAFF
>-|TRBV11-2|TRBJ2-5|TRBD2
TGTGCCAGCAGCTCACGGGGGGGAGGTGGAGGGGTGGAGACCCAGTACTTC
CASSSRGGGGGVETQYF
>-|TRBV24-1|TRBJ2-2|TRBD2
TGTGCCACCGCCGGGACTATGGACACCGGGGAGCTGTTTTTT
CATAGTMDTGELFF
>-|TRBV11-3|TRBJ1-1|-
TGTGCCAGCAGCTTACCGTCAGGAATGAACACTGAAGCTTTCTTT
CASSLPSGMNTEAFF
>-|TRBV28|TRBJ1-2|TRBD1
TGTGCCAGCAGCAAAGGACAGGGTAACTATGGCTACACCTTC
CASSKGQGNYGYTF
>-|TRBV6-5|TRBJ1-2|-
TGTGCCAGCAGTTACTCGAACAGTCAACCCAACTATGGCTACACCTTC
CASSYSNSQPNYGYTF
>-|TRBV25-1|TRBJ2-3|-
TGTGCCAGCAGTGAGTACAGAATCACAGATACGCAGTATTTT
CASSEYRITDTQYF
>-|TRBV9|TRBJ2-7|TRBD2
TGTGCCAGCAGCGTAGAGGCGGGAGGGGCCTACGAGCAGTACTTC
CASSVEAGGAYEQYF
>few|TRBV9|TRBJ2-2|-
TGTGCCAGCAGCGTAGCCCACAGCCCAACCGGGGAGCTGTTTTTT
CASSVAHSPTGELFF
>-|TRBV9|TRBJ2-3|-
TGTGCCAGCAGCGTAGAAGGGACTTCTTCAGATACGCAGTATTTT
CASSVEGTSSDTQYF
>-|TRBV21-1|TRBJ2-1|-
TGTGCCAGCGGTCGGGGGGACAATGAGCAGTTCTTC
CASGRGDNEQFF
>-|TRBV5-6|TRBJ2-3|-
TGTGCCAGCACCGGAAAGGGGTTCACAGATACGCAGTATTTT
CASTGKGFTDTQYF
>-|TRBV19|TRBJ2-6|TRBD1
TGTGCCAGTAGTTCCCGACAGGGCGTGGCTGGGGCCAACGTCCTGACTTTC
CASSSRQGVAGANVLTF
>-|TRBV18|TRBJ2-7|-
TGTGCCAGCTCGCCGACGTCCCGGGGATACTCCTACGAGCAGTACTTC
CASSPTSRGYSYEQYF
>-|TRBV5-1|TRBJ1-2|TRBD1
TGCGCCAGCACCACAGGGGGGGGAGCTAACTATGGCTACACCTTC
CASTTGGGANYGYTF
>few|TRBV5-1|TRBJ2-5|-
TGCGCCAGCAGCTTCGCCGCCAGGGCCCAAGAGACCCAGTACTTC
CASSFAARAQETQYF
>-|TRBV19|TRBJ2-1|TRBD1
TGTGCCAGTAGTCCCGTTGGGACAGGGTTGAATGAGCAGTTCTTC
CASSPVGTGLNEQFF
>-|TRBV3-1/TRBV3-2|TRBJ2-3|TRBD2
TGTGCCAGCAGCCCGATCCGATGGACTAGCGGGGGGAAGAACACAGATACGCAGTATTTT
CASSPIRWTSGGKNTDTQYF
>-|TRBV7-9|TRBJ1-4|TRBD1
TGTGCCAGCAGCCACACCAGGGGGCTTTATGAAAAACTGTTTTTT
CASSHTRGLYEKLFF
>-|TRBV2|TRBJ2-7|-
TGTGCCAGCAGTAGCACAGGAATAGGTTCCTACGAGCAGTACTTC
CASSSTGIGSYEQYF
>-|TRBV7-9|TRBJ2-3|TRBD1
TGTGCCAGCAGTTCGACAGGGGGCCGCCTCGATTTT
CASSSTGGRLDF
>-|TRBV6-5|TRBJ2-3|-
TGTGCCAGCAGTTACAAGGACTACACAGATACGCAGTATTTT
CASSYKDYTDTQYF
>-|TRBV12-3/TRBV12-4|TRBJ1-2|-
TGTGCCAGCTCCAGGGGTCCCGAGGGGAGCTACACCTTC
CASSRGPEGSYTF
>-|TRBV7-3|TRBJ2-1|TRBD2
TGTGCCAGCAGCGGGGCTAGCGGGAGCCATGAGCAGTTCTTC
CASSGASGSHEQFF
>-|TRBV18|TRBJ2-2|TRBD2
TGTGCCAGCTCACCAAGACTAGCCGACACCGGGGAGCTGTTTTTT
CASSPRLADTGELFF
>-|TRBV7-2|TRBJ2-1|-
TGTGCCAGCAGCTTAGGGAGCGGGCCCCACAATGAGCAGTTCTTC
CASSLGSGPHNEQFF
>-|TRBV5-1|TRBJ2-1|-
TGCGCCAGCAGAATTTCCCCCAACAATGAGCAGTTCTTC
CASRISPNNEQFF
>-|TRBV5-8|TRBJ2-3|-
TGTGCCAGCAGCCACAGGATACGGACAGATACGCAGTATTTT
CASSHRIRTDTQYF
>-|TRBV28|TRBJ2-7|TRBD2
TGTGCCAGCCGCCGGGGGGACCCCCCCTACGAGCAGTACTTC
CASRRGDPPYEQYF
>few|TRBV5-1|TRBJ2-7|-
TGCGCCAGCAGCTTGGACGCACCCAGGGAGCAGTACTTC
CASSLDAPREQYF